The next 11 T cell receptor beta chains were all read from a single sample in a study of PD-L1 blockade in urothelial cancer. This table comes from immunoSEQ multiplex PCR, and its TCRdb copy is limited to in-frame clones, with some not included. The sample consists of tens of thousands of clones, about nine tenths of them appearing once. Sequencing used PBMCs, obtained around atezolizumab (anti-PD-L1) treatment. The receptor set was obtained from a woman aged 70-85 years with urothelial cancer.

The rearrangement uses TRBV19 and TRBJ2-3; D unresolved. Germline values: CDR1 LNHDA, CDR2 SQIVND (reference sequence). This CDR3 spans 13 amino acids. Trimming removed 6 bases from V and 9 bases from J, with 16 bases in between. The CDR3 coding sequence is TGTGCCAGTAGCCCCCAAAGCTCCCAAACGCAGTATTTT. Encoded protein: CASSPQSSQTQYF.

The J gene is TRBJ2-7, the V gene TRBV5-4; the D is unclear. CDR1 is SGHNT, CDR2 YYREEE, per germline (reference sequence). V lost 4 bases to trimming and J lost 4 bases, with 12 bases between them. This CDR3 spans 13 amino acids. In DNA, the CDR3 is TGTGCCAGCAGCCAGACAAACCAATACGAGCAGTACTTC. The encoded protein is CASSQTNQYEQYF.

V gene TRBV9 combines with J gene TRBJ2-2, with 8 bases fitting TRBD1. With 7 bases clipped from V and 5 bases from J, the junction kept 13 bases outside the gene matches. The length of the CDR3 is 16 residues. CDR1 SGDLS and CDR2 YYNGEE come from the germline V gene. CDR3 sequence reads: CASGGRDRILTGELFF. In nucleotides, the CDR3 is TGTGCCAGCGGTGGAAGGGACAGGATCTTAACCGGGGAGCTGTTTTTT.

V and J are TRBV5-1 and TRBJ2-5; 8 nucleotides match TRBD1. Trimming at V came to 3 bases and at J to 5 bases, leaving 6 bases not matched to a gene. The CDR3 has 14 residues. The V gene's germline CDR1 is SGHRS and CDR2 YFSETQ. The CDR3 loop is CASSSQGAGETQYF. CDR3 coding DNA: TGCGCCAGCAGCTCTCAGGGGGCAGGGGAGACCCAGTACTTC. The variable domain in full, with the rest retrieved from reference TRBV5-1 and TRBJ2-5, is KAGVTQTPRYLIKTRGQQVTLSCSPISGHRSVSWYQQTPGQGLQFLFEYFSETQRNKGNFPGRFSGRQFSNSRSEMNVSTLELGDSALYLCASSSQGAGETQYFGPGTRLLVL.

The chain uses TRBV4-1 and TRBJ2-7; TRBD2 is a possible D gene (5 bases). V was clipped by 1 base and J by 0 bases, with 10 bases between them. The germline V gene has CDR1 MGHRA and CDR2 YSYEKL. The CDR3 covers 15 residues. The CDR3 DNA sequence: TGCGCCAGCAGCCAAGGTCAGGACTCCTCCTACGAGCAGTACTTC. Translated: CASSQGQDSSYEQYF.

V usage is TRBV5-1 and J usage is TRBJ1-1; 10 nucleotides match TRBD1. Germline trimming cut 0 bases from V and 4 bases from J; bases unmatched to any gene: 6. The CDR3 is 16 residues long. Germline V lookup: CDR1 SGHRS, CDR2 YFSETQ. The CDR3 DNA follows: TGCGCCAGCAGCTTGGAATTGGGACAGGGGAGCACTGAAGCTTTCTTT. It is translated as CASSLELGQGSTEAFF.

The rearrangement joins TRBV5-1 to TRBJ1-2, with D hard to call. Germline CDR1 is SGHRS and CDR2 is YFSETQ. The V and J ends lost 3 bases and 1 base respectively, with 7 bases between them. CDR3 length: 13 residues. CDR3 sequence: CASSSTVNYGYTF. CDR3 coding DNA: TGCGCCAGCAGCTCCACAGTTAACTATGGCTACACCTTC.

This rearrangement joins TRBV2 to TRBJ1-1; D gene unclear. The CDR3 loop spans 14 amino acids. The V gene lost 6 bases and the J gene lost 0 bases, with 11 bases spanning the gap. Germline CDR1 reads SNHLY; CDR2 reads FYNNEI. The DNA for the CDR3 is TGTGCCAGCAGGGCGACAAATATGAACACTGAAGCTTTCTTT. It encodes CASRATNMNTEAFF.

The V gene is TRBV10-1, the J gene TRBJ2-7, with TRBD2 matching over 16 bases. Germline assignment: CDR1 WNHNN and CDR2 SYGVQD (reference sequence). The CDR3 totals 20 residues. J gave up 2 bases and V 3 bases, and 13 bases lay outside the gene matches. The CDR3 here is CASSDSGGLAGGPTPYEQYF. CDR3 nucleotide sequence: TGCGCCAGCAGTGATAGTGGGGGACTAGCGGGAGGGCCTACTCCCTACGAGCAGTACTTC.

The chain has TRBV14 and TRBJ2-1; D possibly corresponds to TRBD2 (5 bases). Per the germline V gene, CDR1 is SGHDN and CDR2 is FVKESK. V lost 4 bases to trimming and J lost 2 bases, with 12 bases between them. This CDR3 comprises 15 residues. CDR3 sequence reads: CASSPGRGPYNEQFF. CDR3 nucleotide sequence: TGTGCCAGCAGCCCCGGACGGGGTCCCTACAATGAGCAGTTCTTC. The variable domain in full, completed from reference TRBV14 and TRBJ2-1, reads EAGVTQFPSHSVIEKGQTVTLRCDPISGHDNLYWYRRVMGKEIKFLLHFVKESKQDESGMPNNRFLAERTGGTYSTLKVQPAELEDSGVYFCASSPGRGPYNEQFFGPGTRLTVL.

This clone was detected once. This chain connects TRBV19 to TRBJ2-2; no reliable D call. There are 16 residues in the CDR3. Trimming took 2 bases from V and 4 from J, leaving 14 bases between them. The germline CDR1 and CDR2 sequences are LNHDA and SQIVND (reference sequence). CDR3 DNA sequence: TGTGCCAGTAGTATACTCCCCTACCCGGTCACCGGGGAGCTGTTTTTT. Its protein product is CASSILPYPVTGELFF.